One and the same sample provided the 6 T cell receptor beta chains below, sequenced in a study of beta chain features in type 1 diabetes. Expressed TCRB transcripts were sequenced because the entire RNA isolate underwent reverse transcription. Profiled with immunoSEQ multiplex PCR; TCRdb holds only in-frame clones, not every one. The sample has about 40,000 clones, around 50% seen once. The sequenced sample consisted of stem cell memory CD4+ T cells from blood. The receptors here all came from a woman aged 25 to 45 in good health.

V is TRBV7-2 and J is TRBJ2-1, with 8 bases that match TRBD2. CDR3 length: 16 residues. J lost 4 bases, V lost 2 bases, and 7 bases had no gene match. Germline-derived CDR1 and CDR2 are SGHTA and FQGNSA. CDR3 coding DNA: TGTGCCAGCAGCTTAACGCGGGAGGTTTATTACAATGAGCAGTTCTTC. Its translation is CASSLTREVYYNEQFF.

This chain links TRBV7-2 with TRBJ2-5; D is possibly TRBD1 (6 bases). The CDR3 loop spans 14 amino acids. The V gene lost 7 bases and the J gene lost 4 bases, with 16 bases spanning the gap. Germline lookup yields CDR1 SGHTA and CDR2 FQGNSA. CDR3 bases: TGTGCCAGCACTACAAGGGGGTTGGGAGAGACCCAGTACTTC. This translates into CASTTRGLGETQYF.

The rearrangement joins TRBV6-6 to TRBJ1-2; 12 bases are shared with TRBD1. The germline V gene encodes CDR1 MNHNY and CDR2 SVGAGI (reference sequence). V lost 7 bases, J lost 4 bases, and 7 bases stayed unmatched. The CDR3 length is 15 residues. Here the CDR3 DNA reads TGTGCCAGCACCGCCGGGACAGGGGGCGGCTATGGCTACACCTTC. This sequence encodes CASTAGTGGGYGYTF.

This chain links TRBV7-8 with TRBJ2-1; TRBD2 matches 8 bases. Germline V gives CDR1 SGHVS, CDR2 FQNEAQ. The CDR3 totals 14 residues. The junction had 3 bases not matched to a gene; V was cut back by 0 bases and J by 8 bases. The CDR3 loop reads CASSLAPTSDEQFF. The CDR3 DNA is TGTGCCAGCAGCTTAGCCCCGACTAGCGATGAGCAGTTCTTC.

The chain is built from TRBV13 and TRBJ2-5, with 10 positions matching TRBD2. Trimming at V came to 1 base and at J to 3 bases, leaving 11 bases not matched to a gene. This CDR3 is built from 18 residues. Germline V lookup: CDR1 PRHDT, CDR2 FYEKMQ (reference sequence). CDR3 DNA sequence: TGTGCCAGCAGCTTAGTGTCTAGCGGGAGCCCCTTGAAAGAGACCCAGTACTTC. It translates to CASSLVSSGSPLKETQYF.

This chain connects TRBV5-1 to TRBJ2-3; possibly TRBD2 for D (6 bases). The V gene's germline CDR1 is SGHRS and CDR2 YFSETQ. CDR3 length equals 14 residues. V was pared by 4 bases and J by 4 bases, with 13 bases between. CDR3 residues: CASSTEGGSDTQYF. CDR3 nucleotides: TGCGCCAGCAGCACGGAGGGCGGGTCAGATACGCAGTATTTT.